This T cell receptor beta chain is drawn from a study of blood T cell repertoires in COVID-19. Per germline, CDR1 SGHDN and CDR2 FVKESK. This CDR3 spans 16 amino acids. Trimming pared 2 bases from V and 1 base from J, leaving 14 bases between. Here immunoSEQ multiplex PCR was the method, and the copy in TCRdb shows in-frame clones only, minus some. The sample lists about 190,000 clones, approximately 81% occurring once. The TCR sequence derives from a woman over 75 with acute or convalescent COVID-19. V usage is TRBV14 and J usage is TRBJ1-1; D might be TRBD1 (5 bases). Sequenced: peripheral blood. Here the CDR3 DNA reads TGTGCCAGCAGCCAATATAGGGGCTTAGGGAACACTGAAGCTTTCTTT. Its protein is CASSQYRGLGNTEAFF.